Listed below are T cell receptor beta chains from one sample, sequenced in a study of blood T cell repertoires in COVID-19. Libraries were prepared by immunoSEQ multiplex PCR; TCRdb keeps only in-frame clonotypes and omits some of them. In the table there are fewer than 150,000 clones, less than 85% of which are singletons. The sequenced material came from peripheral blood. These receptors were taken from a human donor in a cohort sampled during active COVID-19. Both conserved end residues are part of each CDR3.

len | v_gene | CDR3aa
17 | TRBV5-4 | CASSSGLAGGSTGELFF
15 | TRBV6-2/TRBV6-3 | CASSGGQGVSGELFF
16 | TRBV30 | CAWSVQGRLLTDTQYF
15 | TRBV11-2 | CASSLAPGLGYGYTF
14 | TRBV28 | CASTTSGGTGELFF
15 | TRBV7-2 | CASSIDRGRADTQYF
16 | TRBV9 | CASSPYGRGPTYEQYF
15 | TRBV30 | CASGERAPFNYGYTF
15 | TRBV19 | CASSLQGGLYYGYTF
11 | TRBV20-1 | CSADTRGEAFF
13 | TRBV5-1 | CASSLGTANIQYF
16 | TRBV20-1 | CSASMFDRASNQPQHF
15 | TRBV6-6 | CASSYAGAPGNTIYF
15 | TRBV7-9 | CASRERGGFSYEQYF
13 | TRBV7-2 | CASSYRTNTEAFF
13 | TRBV4-3 | CASSQGGGVGYTF
15 | TRBV6-6 | CASSSTTRTGSGYTF
14 | TRBV9 | CASSAGNRGHGYTF
16 | TRBV6-1 | CASSEVPPGVRQPQHF
14 | TRBV6-1 | CASSESGVPGELFF
13 | TRBV5-4 | CASSLGGRETQYF
14 | TRBV7-2 | CASSLERGFKPQHF
13 | TRBV12-3/TRBV12-4 | CASSLVGNQPQHF
13 | TRBV19 | CASSMGQNYGYTF
17 | TRBV7-3 | CASSPLRQGWNTGELFF
15 | TRBV9 | CASSAGLRGKNIQYF
14 | TRBV5-1 | CASSRQGSYNEQFF
16 | TRBV21-1 | CASIGTGGKGNQPQHF
19 | TRBV7-9 | CASSFRSGGPNLNTGELFF
18 | TRBV7-3 | CASSLGLAGGRRYNEQFF
13 | TRBV12-3/TRBV12-4 | CASSQTGQLKAFF
14 | TRBV5-1 | CASSPGREGSEAFF
17 | TRBV5-4 | CASSLSRLHGHNSPLHF
14 | TRBV19 | CASSGRGSRTEAFF
17 | TRBV11-2 | CASSLGRGQTPYTEAFF
15 | TRBV3-1/TRBV3-2 | CASSQKPGENTEAFF
16 | TRBV4-1 | CASSQGSRAAGNTIYF
21 | TRBV10-2 | CASSEFNAWTGEEASTYEQYF
16 | TRBV5-6 | CASSSWLVPSTDTQYF
16 | TRBV30 | CAWSAGLRRSYNEQFF
14 | TRBV30 | CAWSVAGLAGTQYF
13 | TRBV28 | CATRTSGDREQFF
15 | TRBV9 | CASSVEGLDGGELFF
15 | TRBV19 | CASSHPSAGTDTQYF
19 | TRBV21-1 | CASITRDRGFVAIDSPLHF
14 | TRBV5-1 | CASSLGSGEVTQYF
18 | TRBV7-2 | CASSFELGPLMIAETQYF
16 | TRBV27 | CASSFRRGQLSYEQYF
16 | TRBV7-2 | CASSTRPPGDTDTQYF
12 | TRBV19 | CASTAVKETQYF
13 | TRBV15 | CATSTDRGYGYTF
17 | TRBV18 | CASSYWTSGGEDNEQFF
15 | TRBV14 | CASSHSAGGQETQYF
16 | TRBV5-8 | CATFGRSGELADTQYF
13 | TRBV5-1 | CASSVQGNGGYTF
16 | TRBV6-5 | CASSSNRDRGIGEAFF
14 | TRBV7-6 | CASSLRQGVSVLTF
14 | TRBV7-2 | CASSLEWANTEAFF